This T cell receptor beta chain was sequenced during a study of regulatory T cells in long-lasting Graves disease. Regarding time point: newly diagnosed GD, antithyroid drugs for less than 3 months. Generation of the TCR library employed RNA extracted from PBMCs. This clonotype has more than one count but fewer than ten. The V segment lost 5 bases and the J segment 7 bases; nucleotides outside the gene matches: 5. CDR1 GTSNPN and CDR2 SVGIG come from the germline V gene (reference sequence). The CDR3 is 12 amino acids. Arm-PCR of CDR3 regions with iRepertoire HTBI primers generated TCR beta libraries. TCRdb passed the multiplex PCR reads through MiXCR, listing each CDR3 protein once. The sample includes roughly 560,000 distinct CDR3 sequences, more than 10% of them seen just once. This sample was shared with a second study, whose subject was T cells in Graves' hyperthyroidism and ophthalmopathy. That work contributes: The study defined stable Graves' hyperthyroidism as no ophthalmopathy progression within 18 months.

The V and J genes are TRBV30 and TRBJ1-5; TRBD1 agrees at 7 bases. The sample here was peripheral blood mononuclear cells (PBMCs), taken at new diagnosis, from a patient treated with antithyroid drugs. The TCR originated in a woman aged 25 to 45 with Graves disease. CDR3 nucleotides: TGTGCCTGGTCCCAGGGGGAACAGCCCCAGCATTTT. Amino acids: CAWSQGEQPQHF.